This T cell receptor (beta chain) was obtained from a study of T cells in women clearing cervical HPV infection. A word on this clone: Read data end 3 residues before the CDR3 end; the end is taken from the germline J gene.

This CDR3 is built from 15 residues. Germline-derived CDR1 and CDR2 are SGHNT and YYREEE (reference sequence). Profiled with immunoSEQ multiplex PCR; TCRdb holds only in-frame clones, not every one. With around 33,000 clones in the sample, the ten largest clones hold about 4%. The clonotype originates from a woman aged 18-70 years with a cervical HPV16 infection that either progressed to CIN3+ or cleared (not recorded which). The rearrangement uses TRBV5-4 and TRBJ1-2; D is ambiguous. Sequenced: blood buffy coat. CDR3 protein: CASSLDRLNFLGYTF. CDR3 bases read: TGTGCCAGCAGCTTGGATCGTCTAAATTTTCTCGGC.